The T cell receptor beta chain described here comes from a study of OX40 agonist ivuxolimab in advanced cancers. This table comes from immunoSEQ multiplex PCR, and its TCRdb copy is limited to in-frame clones, with some not included. The repertoire has tens of thousands of clones, around 87% of them found once; the top ten carry 15%. The starting material was CD4+ or CD8+ T cells sorted from blood, obtained in a trial of the OX40 agonist ivuxolimab. This clonotype originated in an adult with an advanced solid tumor such as melanoma, head and neck, liver or kidney cancer.

CDR3 amino acids: CASRNRDNYGYTF. DNA of the CDR3: TGCGCCAGCAGAAACAGGGATAACTATGGCTACACCTTC. This rearrangement joins TRBV10-2 to TRBJ1-2; the D gene is possibly TRBD1 (6 bases). V dropped 6 bases and J dropped 1 base, with 9 bases sitting between them. The germline V gene encodes CDR1 WSHSY and CDR2 SAAADI. This CDR3 region has 13 residues.